This paragraph covers one T cell receptor (beta chain) sequence. What it recognizes is unknown. Clones were read by immunoSEQ multiplex PCR, and TCRdb kept only the in-frame ones, dropping some. The table records 25,000 to 30,000 clones, 80% of them present only once. The sample belongs to a study of OX40 agonist ivuxolimab in advanced cancers. Study-wide results and limits: The authors did not determine the antigen specificity of the expanded peripheral T cells. Blood T cells, both CD4+ and CD8+, expanded clonally by week 6 at 0.1 to 3.0 mg/kg.

This CDR3 spans 14 amino acids. The germline gives CDR1 SGHTA, CDR2 FQGNSA. Trimming cost V 4 bases and J 7 bases; bases outside gene matches: 9. The V and J genes are TRBV7-2 and TRBJ1-2, with 7 bases aligning to TRBD1. The sample was CD4+ or CD8+ T cells sorted from blood, taken in a trial of the OX40 agonist ivuxolimab. The receptor's source is an adult with an advanced solid tumor such as melanoma, head and neck, liver or kidney cancer. CDR3 coding DNA: TGTGCCAGCAGCTCCCCTATCAGGGGGGGTGGCTACACCTTC. The encoded protein is CASSSPIRGGGYTF.